Described below is a single TCR beta chain sequence and its context. This sample was taken from a study of spatial heterogeneity in lung cancer. Whole-study context: Each time, sequencing found more beta-chain sequences than alpha-chain sequences.

Every cDNA TCR molecule received its own unique molecular identifier. MiXCR, applied by TCRdb to the 5' RACE reads, yields one record per CDR3 protein. The data contain 25,000 to 35,000 distinct CDR3 sequences, 8.5% to 12% of them singletons. V dropped 6 bases and J dropped 3; count of bases not matched to a gene: 8. Germline assignment: CDR1 SEHNR and CDR2 FQNEAQ (reference sequence). The CDR3 has 15 amino acids. Indicated time point: blood at routine non-recurrence follow-up after resection. Sequencing was performed on PBMCs, taken at follow-up. The rearrangement uses TRBV7-9 and TRBJ2-5, with 9 bases lining up with TRBD1. The TCR comes from a female donor with early-stage non-small cell lung cancer. The CDR3 region is CASRHGTGPKETQYF. The CDR3 nucleotides read TGTGCCAGCAGGCATGGGACAGGGCCGAAAGAGACCCAGTACTTC.